The 5 T cell receptor beta chains below all came from one sample that was sequenced in a study of response to subunit inactivated influenza vaccine. In TCRdb, the RT-PCR reads were re-called with MiXCR into one record per CDR3 protein. This sample carries about 570,000 distinct CDR3 sequences, around 10% of them seen once, and the ten largest clones take about 11%. The sample also formed part of further work on T cells expressing NK-cell markers. From that second work: Researchers built TCR beta cDNA using 5'RACE template switching with UMIs.

This material consisted of PBMCs from blood, taken on the day of vaccination. The receptors originated from a man aged 45-60 years who received an inactivated influenza vaccine.

The CDR3 loop is CASSLEYAPNQPQHF. Written as DNA, the CDR3 is TGTGCCAGCAGCTTGGAGTACGCACCCAATCAGCCCCAGCATTTT. The chain employs TRBV11-2 and TRBJ1-5, with D uncertain. This CDR3 spans 15 amino acids. V was cut by 3 bases and J by 3 bases, with 12 bases left in between. Germline CDR1 is SGHAT and CDR2 is FQNNGV.

The CDR3 DNA is TGTGCCAGCGCGGGGAACGGGTTGGGCGCAGATACGCAGTATTTT. Translated: CASAGNGLGADTQYF. The genes are TRBV6-2 or TRBV6-3 and TRBJ2-3; TRBD2 is a possible D gene (6 bases). This CDR3 is 15 amino acids long. V lost 8 bases, J lost 4 bases, and 19 bases lay in between. Germline lookup yields CDR1 MNHEY and CDR2 SVGEGT.

This clonotype was found a few times. The CDR3 nucleotides are TGTGCCAGCAGCCAAGTTCGACTAGCGGGAGGCTTCGGCTACAATGAGCAGTTCTTC. This gives the protein CASSQVRLAGGFGYNEQFF. The rearrangement joins TRBV4-2 to TRBJ2-1; TRBD2 matches at 13 bases. After removal of 1 base from V and 3 bases from J, the junction contained 9 bases not matched to a gene. CDR1 LGHNA and CDR2 YNFKEQ come from the germline V gene. CDR3 size: 19 residues.

This clonotype appeared a few times. The rearrangement links TRBV28 to TRBJ2-7; D possibly corresponds to TRBD2 (5 bases). Germline V CDR1 and CDR2: MDHEN, SYDVKM. The CDR3 totals 18 residues. V was clipped by 7 bases and J by 2 bases, with 27 bases between them. The CDR3 nucleotides are TGTGCCAGCAACACTAAAATAATGGGAGTCTGGCGGACCTACGAGCAGTACTTC. Its protein is CASNTKIMGVWRTYEQYF. Combining the CDR3 with reference TRBV28 and TRBJ2-7 gives the whole variable domain DVKVTQSSRYLVKRTGEKVFLECVQDMDHENMFWYRQDPGLGLRLIYFSYDVKMKEKGDIPEGYSVSREKKERFSLILESASTNQTSMYLCASNTKIMGVWRTYEQYFGPGTRLTVT.

The sample holds many counts of this clonotype. CDR3 in amino acids: CSVVPGDGSYEQYF. For the CDR3, the DNA is TGCAGCGTTGTCCCTGGGGACGGCTCCTACGAGCAGTACTTC. The chain combines TRBV29-1 with TRBJ2-7; either TRBD1 or TRBD2 may fit D (5 bases each). Trimming removed 4 bases at V and 0 bases at J, with 13 bases between. The CDR3 has 14 amino acids. Germline V gene sequence: CDR1 SQVTM, CDR2 ANQGSEA.